This TCR beta chain was sequenced for a study of T cells after yellow fever vaccination. TCRdb independently ran MiXCR on the 5' RACE reads; one entry per CDR3 protein. The sample has about 160,000 distinct CDR3 sequences; around 7.3% are singletons. This CDR3 comprises 14 residues. The germline V gene encodes CDR1 MNHEY and CDR2 SMNVEV (reference sequence). With 2 bases removed from V and 4 bases from J, the gap between germline ends came to 9 bases. This clonotype was seen many times. The input for sequencing was CD4+ T cells sorted from PBMCs, taken 5 to 6 days after the first yellow fever vaccination. The chain is built from TRBV27 and TRBJ1-3; D not certain. The TCR sequence derives from a man younger than 30 who received the YFV17D yellow fever vaccine. This CDR3 reads CASSLVPYGNTIYF. The CDR3, as DNA: TGTGCCAGCAGTTTAGTCCCGTACGGAAACACCATATATTTT.